The entry below describes one T cell receptor (beta chain). Its cognate antigen is unknown. CDR1 and CDR2 from the germline V gene are MRHNA and SNTAGT. Trimming stripped 5 bases from V and 5 bases from J, with 13 bases between. This CDR3 contains 14 residues. These data are taken from a study of cytomegalovirus exposure and HLA in healthy donors. The study ran its PCR with 60 Vbeta and 13 Jbeta primers. The data were produced by immunoSEQ multiplex PCR, yet TCRdb's version contains in-frame clones alone and is incomplete. This sample has about 130,000 clones; roughly two thirds occur once, and the top ten carry 1.5% to 2%. General study points: TCR beta sequences reportedly predicted most subjects' HLA-A and HLA-B alleles accurately.

The chain joins TRBV6-4 to TRBJ2-1; weak D call: TRBD2 (5 bases). The TCR was taken from a man younger than 45 in good health and CMV-seropositive. The sequenced sample was PBMCs. CDR3 sequence: CASSPWERHNEQFF. The DNA for the CDR3 is TGTGCCAGCAGTCCCTGGGAGCGACACAATGAGCAGTTCTTC.